This is a list of T cell receptor beta chains from one sample in a study of cytomegalovirus exposure and HLA in healthy donors. The table came from immunoSEQ multiplex PCR; TCRdb's copy has only in-frame clones and leaves some out. Of about 92,000 clones listed, approximately 94% are singletons. Sequenced input: PBMCs. These receptors all come from a woman younger than 45 in good health and CMV-seropositive. Each CDR3 is given with its conserved first and last residue. D genes are given only for firm matches. Some rows mark clone size as missing; the rest say once, few, many or name a class of expanded clone.

clone_size: NA
j_call: TRBJ1-1
v_call: TRBV6-6
d_call: TRBD1
cdr3_aa: CASRELTGGSTEAFF
cdr3_nt: TGTGCCAGCAGAGAATTAACAGGGGGCTCTACTGAAGCTTTCTTT

clone_size: NA
j_call: TRBJ2-7
v_call: TRBV6-5
d_call: NA
cdr3_aa: CASSRGTSYEQYF
cdr3_nt: TGTGCCAGCAGTCGGGGGACTTCTTACGAGCAGTACTTC

clone_size: NA
j_call: TRBJ2-1
v_call: TRBV9
d_call: NA
cdr3_aa: CASSAKGATYNEQFF
cdr3_nt: TGTGCCAGCAGCGCAAAGGGAGCCACCTACAATGAGCAGTTCTTC

clone_size: NA
j_call: TRBJ2-5
v_call: TRBV30
d_call: TRBD2
cdr3_aa: CAWSSYPGLVGETQYF
cdr3_nt: TGTGCCTGGTCCTCCTACCCGGGACTAGTTGGAGAGACCCAGTACTTC

clone_size: NA
j_call: TRBJ2-7
v_call: TRBV10-2
d_call: TRBD2
cdr3_aa: CASSDRGASGSGYEQYF
cdr3_nt: TGCGCCAGCAGCGACCGTGGGGCTAGCGGGAGTGGGTACGAGCAGTACTTC

clone_size: NA
j_call: TRBJ2-2
v_call: TRBV7-2
d_call: NA
cdr3_aa: CASSLFERANTGELFF
cdr3_nt: TGTGCCAGCAGCTTGTTCGAGAGGGCGAACACCGGGGAGCTGTTTTTT

clone_size: few
j_call: TRBJ2-1
v_call: TRBV19
d_call: NA
cdr3_aa: CASKREGYNEQFF
cdr3_nt: TGTGCCAGTAAACGGGAAGGTTACAATGAGCAGTTCTTC

clone_size: few
j_call: TRBJ2-7
v_call: TRBV2
d_call: TRBD1
cdr3_aa: CAIRTGGSYEQYF
cdr3_nt: TGTGCCATCAGGACAGGGGGCTCCTACGAGCAGTACTTC

clone_size: NA
j_call: TRBJ1-4
v_call: TRBV9
d_call: TRBD1
cdr3_aa: CASSTRDRGFEKLFF
cdr3_nt: TGTGCCAGCAGCACCCGGGACAGGGGTTTTGAAAAACTGTTTTTT

clone_size: NA
j_call: TRBJ2-7
v_call: TRBV11-2
d_call: NA
cdr3_aa: CASSLLFLNYEQYF
cdr3_nt: TGTGCCAGCAGCTTATTATTCCTTAACTACGAGCAGTACTTC

clone_size: NA
j_call: TRBJ2-2
v_call: TRBV27
d_call: NA
cdr3_aa: CASSSGFAGELFF
cdr3_nt: TGTGCCAGCAGCTCGGGATTTGCCGGGGAGCTGTTTTTT

clone_size: once
j_call: TRBJ2-1
v_call: TRBV15
d_call: TRBD1
cdr3_aa: CATSLVSRGNEQFF
cdr3_nt: TGTGCCACCAGTCTGGTGAGCAGGGGGAATGAGCAGTTCTTC

clone_size: NA
j_call: TRBJ2-7
v_call: TRBV28
d_call: TRBD1
cdr3_aa: CASSLIGTGRHEQYF
cdr3_nt: TGTGCCAGCAGTCTAATCGGGACAGGGCGCCACGAGCAGTACTTC

clone_size: NA
j_call: TRBJ2-7
v_call: TRBV4-3
d_call: NA
cdr3_aa: CASSQDPTSYEQYF
cdr3_nt: TGCGCCAGCAGCCAAGACCCGACTAGTTACGAGCAGTACTTC

clone_size: NA
j_call: TRBJ2-7
v_call: TRBV5-1
d_call: TRBD2
cdr3_aa: CASSLGLTSPSSYEQYF
cdr3_nt: TGCGCCAGCAGCTTGGGTCTGACTAGCCCAAGCTCCTACGAGCAGTACTTC

clone_size: NA
j_call: TRBJ2-1
v_call: TRBV28
d_call: TRBD2
cdr3_aa: CASSLFQRTSGDNNEQFF
cdr3_nt: TGTGCCAGCAGTTTATTCCAGCGTACTAGCGGGGACAACAATGAGCAGTTCTTC

clone_size: NA
j_call: TRBJ2-2
v_call: TRBV19
d_call: TRBD1
cdr3_aa: CASSIVAGTGNTGELFF
cdr3_nt: TGTGCCAGTAGTATAGTGGCCGGGACAGGAAACACCGGGGAGCTGTTTTTT

clone_size: NA
j_call: TRBJ1-1
v_call: TRBV7-3
d_call: NA
cdr3_aa: CASSLRGRGTEAFF
cdr3_nt: TGTGCCAGCAGCTTAAGGGGGCGCGGGACTGAAGCTTTCTTT

clone_size: NA
j_call: TRBJ2-5
v_call: TRBV10-3
d_call: NA
cdr3_aa: CAISEASGQETQYF
cdr3_nt: TGTGCCATCAGTGAAGCGAGCGGACAAGAGACCCAGTACTTC

clone_size: NA
j_call: TRBJ2-1
v_call: TRBV30
d_call: TRBD2
cdr3_aa: CAWSFTAGGRNEQFF
cdr3_nt: TGTGCCTGGAGTTTTACGGCGGGAGGAAGAAATGAGCAGTTCTTC

clone_size: once
j_call: TRBJ2-1
v_call: TRBV5-4
d_call: TRBD1
cdr3_aa: CASSQDRDYNEQFF
cdr3_nt: TGTGCCAGCAGCCAGGACAGGGACTACAATGAGCAGTTCTTC

clone_size: NA
j_call: TRBJ1-2
v_call: TRBV29-1
d_call: NA
cdr3_aa: CSGLRGDGYTF
cdr3_nt: TGCAGCGGCCTCCGGGGGGATGGCTACACCTTC

clone_size: NA
j_call: TRBJ1-1
v_call: TRBV5-6
d_call: TRBD1
cdr3_aa: CASRTPGQLNTEAFF
cdr3_nt: TGTGCCAGCAGGACTCCGGGACAGTTGAACACTGAAGCTTTCTTT

clone_size: NA
j_call: TRBJ2-7
v_call: TRBV27
d_call: TRBD1
cdr3_aa: CASSSYAGTGGAEQYF
cdr3_nt: TGTGCCAGCAGTTCCTACGCCGGGACAGGGGGCGCCGAGCAGTACTTC

clone_size: once
j_call: TRBJ1-4
v_call: TRBV6-6
d_call: NA
cdr3_aa: CASSYSGGPTNEKLFF
cdr3_nt: TGTGCCAGCAGTTACTCGGGGGGACCAACTAATGAAAAACTGTTTTTT

clone_size: NA
j_call: TRBJ2-7
v_call: TRBV30
d_call: NA
cdr3_aa: CAWSGAYRGGEQYF
cdr3_nt: TGTGCCTGGAGCGGCGCTTATAGGGGTGGCGAGCAGTACTTC

clone_size: NA
j_call: TRBJ1-2
v_call: TRBV7-8
d_call: TRBD1
cdr3_aa: CASSLELVDRVISYTF
cdr3_nt: TGTGCCAGCAGCTTAGAACTGGTGGACAGGGTTATTAGCTACACCTTC

clone_size: NA
j_call: TRBJ1-5
v_call: TRBV27
d_call: NA
cdr3_aa: CASRPNSNQPQHF
cdr3_nt: TGTGCCAGCCGCCCTAATAGCAATCAGCCCCAGCATTTT

clone_size: NA
j_call: TRBJ2-1
v_call: TRBV30
d_call: NA
cdr3_aa: CAWSVGLAYNEQFF
cdr3_nt: TGTGCCTGGAGTGTCGGACTCGCCTACAATGAGCAGTTCTTC

clone_size: NA
j_call: TRBJ2-7
v_call: TRBV5-6
d_call: NA
cdr3_aa: CASSLGGRVLSNEQYF
cdr3_nt: TGTGCCAGCAGCTTGGGTGGCAGGGTTCTTAGCAACGAGCAGTACTTC

clone_size: NA
j_call: TRBJ1-1
v_call: TRBV10-3
d_call: NA
cdr3_aa: CAIRPSRGNTEAFF
cdr3_nt: TGTGCCATCAGACCCTCCCGGGGGAACACTGAAGCTTTCTTT

clone_size: NA
j_call: TRBJ2-3
v_call: TRBV11-2
d_call: NA
cdr3_aa: CASSLDPRGADTQYF
cdr3_nt: TGTGCCAGCAGCTTAGATCCCAGGGGGGCAGATACGCAGTATTTT

clone_size: NA
j_call: TRBJ2-1
v_call: TRBV30
d_call: TRBD2
cdr3_aa: CAWSEELAVNSYNEQFF
cdr3_nt: TGTGCCTGGAGTGAAGAACTAGCGGTTAACTCTTACAATGAGCAGTTCTTC

clone_size: NA
j_call: TRBJ2-1
v_call: TRBV28
d_call: NA
cdr3_aa: CASSLQVNNEQFF
cdr3_nt: TGTGCCAGCAGTCTACAGGTTAACAATGAGCAGTTCTTC

clone_size: NA
j_call: TRBJ1-1
v_call: TRBV4-1
d_call: TRBD1
cdr3_aa: CASSLPLGQAIF
cdr3_nt: TGCGCCAGCAGCCTTCCCCTGGGACAGGCCATTTTT

clone_size: NA
j_call: TRBJ1-5
v_call: TRBV10-3
d_call: NA
cdr3_aa: CAISESPQISNQPQHF
cdr3_nt: TGTGCCATCAGTGAGTCACCACAGATTAGCAATCAGCCCCAGCATTTT

clone_size: NA
j_call: TRBJ1-1
v_call: TRBV11-2
d_call: NA
cdr3_aa: CASSSPTWGGAEYTEAFF
cdr3_nt: TGTGCCAGCAGCTCTCCCACGTGGGGGGGCGCAGAGTACACTGAAGCTTTCTTT

clone_size: NA
j_call: TRBJ2-3
v_call: TRBV10-3
d_call: TRBD2
cdr3_aa: CATSGSSTDTQYF
cdr3_nt: TGTGCCACTAGCGGAAGTAGCACAGATACGCAGTATTTT

clone_size: NA
j_call: TRBJ1-1
v_call: TRBV14
d_call: TRBD1
cdr3_aa: CASSQVGQLMNTEAFF
cdr3_nt: TGTGCCAGCAGCCAAGTGGGACAGCTCATGAACACTGAAGCTTTCTTT

clone_size: NA
j_call: TRBJ1-5
v_call: TRBV7-9
d_call: TRBD1
cdr3_aa: CASSPGTDRGNHQPQHF
cdr3_nt: TGTGCCAGCAGCCCAGGAACAGACAGGGGCAACCATCAGCCCCAGCATTTT

clone_size: NA
j_call: TRBJ2-5
v_call: TRBV6-1
d_call: NA
cdr3_aa: CATTGAAPVRETQYF
cdr3_nt: TGTGCCACTACTGGGGCCGCGCCGGTCCGCGAGACCCAGTACTTC

clone_size: NA
j_call: TRBJ2-7
v_call: TRBV5-4
d_call: TRBD2
cdr3_aa: CASSLTSGRTYEQYF
cdr3_nt: TGTGCCAGCAGCTTGACTAGCGGGAGAACCTACGAGCAGTACTTC

clone_size: NA
j_call: TRBJ2-1
v_call: TRBV19
d_call: NA
cdr3_aa: CASSMGSGSSHNEQFF
cdr3_nt: TGTGCCAGTAGTATGGGATCCGGGAGTTCCCACAATGAGCAGTTCTTC

clone_size: once
j_call: TRBJ2-1
v_call: TRBV5-5
d_call: TRBD1
cdr3_aa: CASSFPNQGALYNEQFF
cdr3_nt: TGTGCCAGCAGCTTCCCAAACCAGGGGGCGCTTTACAATGAGCAGTTCTTC

clone_size: NA
j_call: TRBJ2-3
v_call: TRBV28
d_call: NA
cdr3_aa: CASSFAGRDTQYF
cdr3_nt: TGTGCCAGCAGTTTTGCAGGGCGAGATACGCAGTATTTT

clone_size: NA
j_call: TRBJ1-2
v_call: TRBV30
d_call: NA
cdr3_aa: CAWSVENYGYTF
cdr3_nt: TGTGCCTGGAGTGTAGAGAACTATGGCTACACCTTC

clone_size: few
j_call: TRBJ2-7
v_call: TRBV10-3
d_call: TRBD1
cdr3_aa: CAIRGQGAYEQYF
cdr3_nt: TGTGCCATCAGGGGACAGGGGGCCTACGAGCAGTACTTC

clone_size: NA
j_call: TRBJ1-1
v_call: TRBV7-9
d_call: NA
cdr3_aa: CASSGTPMNTEAFF
cdr3_nt: TGTGCCAGCAGCGGGACACCCATGAACACTGAAGCTTTCTTT

clone_size: NA
j_call: TRBJ1-1
v_call: TRBV19
d_call: NA
cdr3_aa: CASGPSVSLAFF
cdr3_nt: TGTGCCAGTGGTCCCTCGGTATCGCTGGCTTTCTTT

clone_size: NA
j_call: TRBJ2-1
v_call: TRBV9
d_call: NA
cdr3_aa: CASSVGPLGSYNEQFF
cdr3_nt: TGTGCCAGCAGCGTAGGCCCCCTCGGCTCCTACAATGAGCAGTTCTTC

clone_size: NA
j_call: TRBJ2-6
v_call: TRBV29-1
d_call: NA
cdr3_aa: CSVGGVDGANVLTF
cdr3_nt: TGCAGCGTTGGGGGGGTGGACGGGGCCAACGTCCTGACTTTC

clone_size: NA
j_call: TRBJ1-1
v_call: TRBV29-1
d_call: TRBD1
cdr3_aa: CSVGGQGFLGTEAFF
cdr3_nt: TGCAGCGTTGGGGGACAGGGGTTTTTAGGTACTGAAGCTTTCTTT

clone_size: NA
j_call: TRBJ1-5
v_call: TRBV14
d_call: NA
cdr3_aa: CASSQESYQPQHF
cdr3_nt: TGTGCCAGCAGCCAAGAGTCTTATCAGCCCCAGCATTTT

clone_size: NA
j_call: TRBJ2-2
v_call: TRBV19
d_call: NA
cdr3_aa: CASSIGAGMITGELFF
cdr3_nt: TGTGCCAGTAGTATAGGGGCCGGGATGATCACCGGGGAGCTGTTTTTT